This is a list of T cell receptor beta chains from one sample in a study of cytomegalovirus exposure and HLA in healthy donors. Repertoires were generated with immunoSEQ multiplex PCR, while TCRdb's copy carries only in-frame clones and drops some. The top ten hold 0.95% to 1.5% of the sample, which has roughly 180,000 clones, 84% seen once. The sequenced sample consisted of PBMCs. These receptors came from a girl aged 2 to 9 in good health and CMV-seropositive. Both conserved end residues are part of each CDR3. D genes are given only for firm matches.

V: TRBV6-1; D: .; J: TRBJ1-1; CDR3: CASRELGATEAFF; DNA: TGTGCCAGCAGAGAGTTAGGGGCCACTGAAGCTTTCTTT
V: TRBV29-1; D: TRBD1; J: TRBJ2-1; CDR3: CSGGPGQLDNEQFF; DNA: TGCAGCGGCGGGCCGGGACAGTTGGACAATGAGCAGTTCTTC
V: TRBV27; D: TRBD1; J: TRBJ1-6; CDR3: CASSLRTGSSPLHF; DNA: TGTGCCAGCAGTTTAAGGACAGGGAGTTCACCCCTCCACTTT
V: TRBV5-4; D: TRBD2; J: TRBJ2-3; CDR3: CASSWQAGDTDTQYF; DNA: TGTGCCAGCAGCTGGCAAGCGGGGGACACAGATACGCAGTATTTT
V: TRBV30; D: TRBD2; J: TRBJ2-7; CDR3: CAWSVRTSGIYEQYF; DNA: TGTGCCTGGAGTGTGAGGACTAGCGGAATCTACGAGCAGTACTTC
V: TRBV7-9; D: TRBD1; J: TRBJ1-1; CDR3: CASSLNDPGQAPLNTEAFF; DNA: TGTGCCAGCAGCTTAAATGACCCAGGACAGGCGCCATTGAACACTGAAGCTTTCTTT
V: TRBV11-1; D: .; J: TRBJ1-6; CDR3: CASSLERGGDSPLHF; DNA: TGTGCCAGCAGCTTAGAGAGGGGAGGGGATTCACCCCTCCACTTT
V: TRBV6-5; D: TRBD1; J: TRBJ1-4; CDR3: CASSRGQGGYEKLFF; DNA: TGTGCCAGCAGTCGCGGACAGGGAGGGTATGAAAAACTGTTTTTT
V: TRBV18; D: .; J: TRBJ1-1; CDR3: CASSPPAGANTEAFF; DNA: TGTGCCAGCTCACCACCGGCAGGTGCTAACACTGAAGCTTTCTTT
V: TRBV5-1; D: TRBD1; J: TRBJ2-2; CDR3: CASSLVQGAYTGELFF; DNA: TGCGCCAGCAGCTTGGTCCAGGGGGCCTACACCGGGGAGCTGTTTTTT
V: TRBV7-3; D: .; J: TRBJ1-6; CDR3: CASSPRRAEEGSPLHF; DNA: TGTGCCAGCAGCCCTAGGCGGGCAGAGGAGGGATCACCCCTCCACTTT
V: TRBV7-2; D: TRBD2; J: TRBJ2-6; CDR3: CASSFRLAASSSGANVLTF; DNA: TGTGCCAGCAGCTTTCGACTAGCGGCGTCGAGCTCTGGGGCCAACGTCCTGACTTTC